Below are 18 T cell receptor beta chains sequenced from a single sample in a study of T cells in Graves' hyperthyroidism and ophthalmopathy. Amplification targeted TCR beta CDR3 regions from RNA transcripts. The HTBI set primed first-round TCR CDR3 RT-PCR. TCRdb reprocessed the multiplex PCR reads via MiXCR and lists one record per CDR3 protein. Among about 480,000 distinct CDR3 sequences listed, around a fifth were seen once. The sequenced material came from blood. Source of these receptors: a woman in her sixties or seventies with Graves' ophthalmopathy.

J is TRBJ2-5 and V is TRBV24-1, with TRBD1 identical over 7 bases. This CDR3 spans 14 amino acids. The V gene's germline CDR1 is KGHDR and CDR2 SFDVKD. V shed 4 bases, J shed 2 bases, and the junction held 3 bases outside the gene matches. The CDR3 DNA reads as TGTGCCACCAGTGACCTGGGACAGCAAGAGACCCAGTACTTC. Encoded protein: CATSDLGQQETQYF.

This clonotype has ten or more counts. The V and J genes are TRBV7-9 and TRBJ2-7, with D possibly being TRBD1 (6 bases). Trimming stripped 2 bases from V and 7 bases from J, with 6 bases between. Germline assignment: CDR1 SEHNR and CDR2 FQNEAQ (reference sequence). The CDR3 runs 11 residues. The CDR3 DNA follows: TGTGCCAGCAGCTTACAGGGGGAGCAGTACTTC. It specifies CASSLQGEQYF.

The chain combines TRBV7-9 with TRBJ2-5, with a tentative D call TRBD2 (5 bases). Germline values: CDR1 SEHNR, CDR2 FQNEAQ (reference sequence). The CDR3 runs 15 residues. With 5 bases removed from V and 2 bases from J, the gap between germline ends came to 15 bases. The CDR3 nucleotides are TGTGCCAGCAGCCCTAGGCGGGCCCGACAAGAGACCCAGTACTTC. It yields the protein CASSPRRARQETQYF.

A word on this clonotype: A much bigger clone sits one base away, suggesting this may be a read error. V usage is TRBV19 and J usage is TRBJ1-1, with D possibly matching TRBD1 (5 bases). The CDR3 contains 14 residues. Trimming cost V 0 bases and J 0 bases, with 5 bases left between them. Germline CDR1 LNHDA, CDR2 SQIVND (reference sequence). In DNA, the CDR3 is TGTGCCAGTAGTATAGACAGGGTGAACACTGAAGCTTTCTTT. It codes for CASSIDRVNTEAFF.

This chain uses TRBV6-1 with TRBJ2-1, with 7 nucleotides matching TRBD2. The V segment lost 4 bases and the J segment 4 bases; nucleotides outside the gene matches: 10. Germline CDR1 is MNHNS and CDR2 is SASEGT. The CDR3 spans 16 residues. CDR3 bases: TGTGCCAGCAGTGCCGCTAGCGGCATTTCTTACAATGAGCAGTTCTTC. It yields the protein CASSAASGISYNEQFF.

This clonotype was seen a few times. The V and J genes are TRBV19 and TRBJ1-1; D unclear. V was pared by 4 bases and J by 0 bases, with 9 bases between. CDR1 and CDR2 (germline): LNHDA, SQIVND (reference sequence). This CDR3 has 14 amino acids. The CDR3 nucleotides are TGTGCCAGTAGTAAGGCATACTTGAACACTGAAGCTTTCTTT. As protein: CASSKAYLNTEAFF.

The CDR3 here is CASSIGRPTDPFF. CDR3 nucleotides: TGTGCCAGTAGTATCGGACGGCCGACAGACCCTTTCTTT. This chain connects TRBV19 to TRBJ1-1; the D gene is possibly TRBD1 (5 bases). Between the trimmed V and J ends, which lost 3 bases and 12 bases, there was a span of 17 bases. Germline loops: CDR1 LNHDA, CDR2 SQIVND (reference sequence). CDR3 size: 13 residues.

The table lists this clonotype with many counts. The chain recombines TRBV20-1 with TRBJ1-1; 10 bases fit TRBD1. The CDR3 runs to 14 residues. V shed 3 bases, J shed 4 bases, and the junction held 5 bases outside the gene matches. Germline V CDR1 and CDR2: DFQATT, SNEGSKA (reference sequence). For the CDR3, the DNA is TGCAGTGCTAGGGACAGGGGGAGTCGCACTGAAGCTTTCTTT. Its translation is CSARDRGSRTEAFF.

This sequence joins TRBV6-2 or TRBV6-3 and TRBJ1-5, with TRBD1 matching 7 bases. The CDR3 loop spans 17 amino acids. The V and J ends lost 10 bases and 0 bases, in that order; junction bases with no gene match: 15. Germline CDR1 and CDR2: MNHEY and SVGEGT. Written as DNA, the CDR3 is TGTGCCACCAAATTAAGGAGGGGGCCTATTAGCAATCAGCCCCAGCATTTT. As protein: CATKLRRGPISNQPQHF.

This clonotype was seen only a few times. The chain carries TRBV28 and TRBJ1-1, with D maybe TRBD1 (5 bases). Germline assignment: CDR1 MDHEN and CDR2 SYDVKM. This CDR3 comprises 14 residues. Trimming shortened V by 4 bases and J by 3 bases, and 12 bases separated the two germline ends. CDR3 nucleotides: TGTGCCAGCAGTTCAAGCGGGGGATACACTGAAGCTTTCTTT. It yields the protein CASSSSGGYTEAFF.

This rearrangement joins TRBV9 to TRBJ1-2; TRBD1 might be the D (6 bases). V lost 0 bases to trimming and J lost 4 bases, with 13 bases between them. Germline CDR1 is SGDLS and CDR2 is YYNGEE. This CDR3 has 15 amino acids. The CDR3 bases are TGTGCCAGCAGCGTAGGAGGGGGGCGCAGCTATGGCTACACCTTC. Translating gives CASSVGGGRSYGYTF.

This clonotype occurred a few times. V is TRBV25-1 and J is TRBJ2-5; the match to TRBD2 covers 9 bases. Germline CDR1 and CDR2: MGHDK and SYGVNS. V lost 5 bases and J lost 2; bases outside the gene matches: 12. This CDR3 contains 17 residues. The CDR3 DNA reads TGTGCCAGCAGTCTTGGGTATTTAGCGGGAGAGCAAGAGACCCAGTACTTC. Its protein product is CASSLGYLAGEQETQYF.

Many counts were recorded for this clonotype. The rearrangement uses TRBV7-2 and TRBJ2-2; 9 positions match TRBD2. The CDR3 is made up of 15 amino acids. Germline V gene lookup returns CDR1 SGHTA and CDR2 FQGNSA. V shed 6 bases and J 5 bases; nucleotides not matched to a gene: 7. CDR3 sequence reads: CASSRGRAVTGELFF. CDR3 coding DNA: TGTGCCAGCAGTCGCGGGAGGGCCGTAACCGGGGAGCTGTTTTTT.

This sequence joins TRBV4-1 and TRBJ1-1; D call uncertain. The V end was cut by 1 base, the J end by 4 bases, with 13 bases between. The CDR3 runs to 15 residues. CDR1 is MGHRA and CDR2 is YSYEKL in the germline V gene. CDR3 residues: CASSQGRHTLTEAFF. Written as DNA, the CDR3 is TGCGCCAGCAGCCAAGGGCGGCACACGCTCACTGAAGCTTTCTTT.

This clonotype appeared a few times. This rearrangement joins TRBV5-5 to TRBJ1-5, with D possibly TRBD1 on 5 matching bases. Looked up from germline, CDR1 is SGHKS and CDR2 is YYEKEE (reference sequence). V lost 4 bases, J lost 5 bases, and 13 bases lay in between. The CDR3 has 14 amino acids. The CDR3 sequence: CASSAVWGDQPQHF. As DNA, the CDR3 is TGTGCCAGCAGCGCGGTTTGGGGGGATCAGCCCCAGCATTTT.

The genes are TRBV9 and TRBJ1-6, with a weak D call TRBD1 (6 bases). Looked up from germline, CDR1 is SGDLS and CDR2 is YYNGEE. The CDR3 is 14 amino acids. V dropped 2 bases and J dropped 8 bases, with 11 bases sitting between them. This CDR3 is CASSVTDSYSPLHF. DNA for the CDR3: TGTGCCAGCAGCGTCACGGACAGCTATTCACCCCTCCACTTT.

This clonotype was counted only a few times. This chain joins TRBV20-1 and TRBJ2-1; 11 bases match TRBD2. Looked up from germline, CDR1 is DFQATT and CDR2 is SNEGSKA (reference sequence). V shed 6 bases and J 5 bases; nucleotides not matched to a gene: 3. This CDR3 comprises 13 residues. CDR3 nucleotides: TGCAGTGCCACGGGACTAGCGGACAATGAGCAGTTCTTC. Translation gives CSATGLADNEQFF.

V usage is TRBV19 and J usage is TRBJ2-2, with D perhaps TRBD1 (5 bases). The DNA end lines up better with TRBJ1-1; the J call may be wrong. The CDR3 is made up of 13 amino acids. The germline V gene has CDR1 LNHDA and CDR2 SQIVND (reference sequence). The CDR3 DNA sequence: TGTGCCAGTAGTATTGGGGCCGCCCTGGGAGCTTTCTTT. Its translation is CASSIGAALGAFF.